This T cell receptor (beta chain) was sequenced during a study of blood T cells in healthy people across ages. The study's findings and limits: Measured against age, TCR beta diversity per million T cells decreased in a roughly linear manner. Diversity figures based on one million T cells were deemed too low. Compared with aged donors, long-lived donors showed fewer expanded clones, suggesting selection.

For the second PCR, which ran for 7 to 11 cycles, a sample-barcoded 5' primer and a J-beta primer mix were used. TCRdb used MiXCR to reprocess the 5' RACE reads, holding one entry per CDR3 protein. The sample holds 650,000 to 900,000 distinct CDR3 sequences, 55% to 65% seen once. A minimum of 6 million PBMCs was isolated per sample. Deletions cut 1 base from V and 7 bases from J, with 20 bases between. The CDR3 is 16 amino acids. Germline-derived CDR1 and CDR2 are MGHRA and YSYEKL. Worth noting for this clonotype: Its matching antigen is unknown.

The chain is built from TRBV4-1 and TRBJ2-7; D is uncertain. The source is a man aged 25-45 years in good health. Source material: blood. In DNA form, the CDR3 reads TGCGCCAGCAGCCAAGTCGATTTGGTCTCATACGGGGAGCAGTACTTC. This sequence encodes CASSQVDLVSYGEQYF.